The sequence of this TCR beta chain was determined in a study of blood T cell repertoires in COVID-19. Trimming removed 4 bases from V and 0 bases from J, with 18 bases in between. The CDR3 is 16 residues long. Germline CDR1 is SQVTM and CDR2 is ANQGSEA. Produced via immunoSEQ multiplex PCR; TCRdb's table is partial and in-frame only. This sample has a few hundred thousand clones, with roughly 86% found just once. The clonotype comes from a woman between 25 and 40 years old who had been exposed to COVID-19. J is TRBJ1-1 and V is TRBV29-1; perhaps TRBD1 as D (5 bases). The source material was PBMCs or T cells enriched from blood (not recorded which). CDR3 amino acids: CSVGIVLGGMNTEAFF. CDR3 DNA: TGCAGCGTTGGTATTGTATTGGGGGGAATGAACACTGAAGCTTTCTTT. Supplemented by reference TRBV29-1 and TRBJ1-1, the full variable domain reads SAVISQKPSRDICQRGTSLTIQCQVDSQVTMMFWYRQQPGQSLTLIATANQGSEATYESGFVIDKFPISRPNLTFSTLTVSNMSPEDSSIYLCSVGIVLGGMNTEAFFGQGTRLTVV.